This T cell receptor (beta chain) was identified in a study of regulatory T cells in long-lasting Graves disease. Study details: The study counted Graves' disease as persistent given over 5 years of antithyroid drugs and positive TSH receptor antibodies.

Study results and limitations: Limited samples may have lowered accuracy. Persistent disease favored TRBV28, TRBJ1-2 and TRBJ2-5.

Note on this clonotype: As yet, its antigen is unknown.

The CDR3 extends over 12 amino acids. Germline V CDR1 and CDR2: LNHDA, SQIVND (reference sequence). Trimming cost V 4 bases and J 6 bases, with 9 bases left between them. Time point denoted: persistent/refractory GD, antithyroid drugs over 5 years with positive TRAb. RNA from PBMCs was the source of the TCR library. Researchers made TCR beta libraries by using iRepertoire HTBI primers and running Arm-PCR on CDR3 regions. One entry per CDR3 protein, called by TCRdb with MiXCR from the multiplex PCR reads. The sample has nearly 350,000 distinct CDR3 sequences, around 20% seen once. This chain links TRBV19 with TRBJ1-2, with D possibly being TRBD1 (5 bases). The receptor's source is a female donor with Graves disease. The material was peripheral blood mononuclear cells (PBMCs), obtained when the disease was refractory, from a patient treated with antithyroid drugs. As DNA, the CDR3 is TGTGCCAGTAGTAACAGGCCCCATGGCTACACCTTC. It specifies CASSNRPHGYTF.